This T cell receptor beta chain was obtained from a study of patients and donors after allogeneic stem cell transplantation. A few counts support this clonotype. MiXCR, run by TCRdb on the RT-PCR reads, gives a single entry per CDR3 protein. The sample has roughly 960,000 distinct CDR3 sequences, around 17% seen once; the top ten hold 5% to 6.5%. This receptor was obtained from a human donor who was either an allogeneic HSCT recipient or a stem cell or donor lymphocyte infusion donor (not recorded which). It is not recorded whose cells these are; they may come from a transplant donor. The sample was blood, either unsorted or a sorted T cell fraction (not recorded which).

The CDR3 here is CASSLGTARARTDTQYF. The DNA of the CDR3 is TGCGCCAGCAGCTTGGGGACGGCTAGGGCCCGCACAGATACGCAGTATTTT. The V call is TRBV5-1, the J call TRBJ2-3; D gene uncertain. The CDR3 is 17 amino acids. The germline V gene encodes CDR1 SGHRS and CDR2 YFSETQ. Trimming removed 0 bases at V and 1 base at J, with 15 bases between.